The clone carrying this T cell receptor (beta chain) was found a few times. The data were obtained in a study of blood T cells in healthy people across ages. Deletions cut 10 bases from V and 0 bases from J, with 13 bases between. The CDR3 runs to 15 residues. CDR1 and CDR2 (germline): MNHEY, SVGAGI. Together with a sample-barcoded 5' primer, a J-beta primer mix was included in a second PCR lasting roughly 6 to 12 cycles. TCRdb re-called the 5' RACE reads with MiXCR, one entry per CDR3 protein. The sample has about 1,000,000 distinct CDR3 sequences, under 45% seen once. The sequenced sample consisted of blood. V and J are TRBV6-5 and TRBJ2-6, with a possible D match to TRBD2 (6 bases). The source of this sequence is an older woman in good health. In nucleotides, the CDR3 is TGTGCCACCGCCCGGGGGATCTCTGGGGCCAACGTCCTGACTTTC. Translating it yields CATARGISGANVLTF.